These 9 T cell receptor beta chains share one sample of origin, sequenced in a study of CXCR3-negative and CXCR3-positive naive CD8 T cells. General study points: A higher hydrophobicity marked the TRB CDR3s of CXCR3-positive naive cells versus CXCR3-negative naive cells.

Researchers prepared the TRB cDNA libraries using 5' RACE with UMI labels. TCRdb re-called the 5' RACE reads and catalogs CDR3 proteins one per entry, DNA excluded. The data include roughly 110,000 distinct CDR3 sequences; the top ten clones carry approximately 0.37%. These receptors have no known antigen. Sequenced sample: naive CXCR3+ CD8+ T cells from blood. The subset denotes: CD45RO-CCR7+CD27+CD95- naive CD8+ T cells expressing CXCR3 (TNR3+). The receptors here all came from a human donor in good health. Some clones in this sample may be carry-over from other donors' samples.

This CDR3 reads CASSLGTGVGNTEAFF. This sequence joins TRBV13 and TRBJ1-1; TCRdb picks TRBD1, but there is no DNA to check that call. CDR1 is PRHDT and CDR2 is FYEKMQ in the germline V gene (reference sequence). This CDR3 region has 16 residues.

The V call is TRBV18, the J call TRBJ2-3; TCRdb picks TRBD2, but there is no DNA to check that call. Germline assignment: CDR1 KGHSH and CDR2 LQKENI. The CDR3 loop spans 21 amino acids. The CDR3 here is CASSPGSEGGGLAGATDTQYF.

This chain connects TRBV29-1 to TRBJ2-3; TCRdb returns TRBD2, unconfirmable since there is no DNA. The CDR3 has 15 residues. Germline V gene sequence: CDR1 SQVTM, CDR2 ANQGSEA. The CDR3 protein is CSVEDLGEGWDTQYF.

The V gene is TRBV27, the J gene TRBJ1-2. CDR3 length equals 11 residues. Germline loops: CDR1 MNHEY, CDR2 SMNVEV (reference sequence). The CDR3 spells CASKDLYGYTF.

The rearrangement uses TRBV29-1 and TRBJ2-1; TCRdb proposes TRBD2, but this gene call is untestable without DNA. CDR1 is SQVTM and CDR2 is ANQGSEA in the germline V gene. CDR3 length equals 16 residues. CDR3 sequence reads: CSVDLGLAGERDEQFF.

This chain connects TRBV6-2 or TRBV6-3 to TRBJ1-6; TCRdb gives TRBD1 as the D gene, but with no DNA this cannot be confirmed. Germline loops: CDR1 MNHEY, CDR2 SVGEGT. The CDR3 extends over 14 amino acids. The CDR3 reads CASSQDPGGSPLHF.

This chain connects TRBV20-1 to TRBJ2-7; without DNA, the TCRdb call of TRBD1 cannot be checked. The CDR3 consists of 13 residues. Per germline, CDR1 DFQATT and CDR2 SNEGSKA (reference sequence). The CDR3 here is CSARDREPYEQYF.

The gene calls are TRBV7-2 and TRBJ1-5; TCRdb picks TRBD1, but there is no DNA to check that call. This CDR3 spans 19 amino acids. CDR1 and CDR2 from the germline V gene are SGHTA and FQGNSA. CDR3 amino acids: CASSLAGAPQGTSNQPQHF.

The V gene is TRBV15, the J gene TRBJ2-5. The CDR3 runs to 13 residues. The V gene's germline CDR1 is LNHNV and CDR2 YYDKDF (reference sequence). CDR3 protein: CATSRVGSETQYF.